The rows below give T cell receptor beta chains drawn from one sample of a study of T cells in localized non-small cell lung cancer. Some clones are missing from TCRdb's copy, which holds only in-frame ones; the method was immunoSEQ multiplex PCR. The sample shows 72,000 or so clones, 86% of them seen only once. The material sequenced was peripheral blood, taken before any cancer treatment. These receptors were obtained from a male donor aged 60 or over with stage III squamous cell lung carcinoma. The CDR3 runs from the conserved cysteine through the conserved F or W. Each record gives: J gene, V gene, CDR3 length, clone size, D gene, CDR3 DNA, CDR3 protein. The D gene is left open where the match is weak. Rows may omit the clone size; those that give it use once, few, many or a size class.

TRBJ2-2 TRBV6-1 16 NA TRBD1 TGTGCCAGCAGTGCATACCCGGGACAGGGAACCGGGGAGCTGTTTTTT CASSAYPGQGTGELFF
TRBJ1-1 TRBV7-9 13 once NA TGTGCCAGCAGCTTGAGGGGGGACACTGAAGCTTTCTTT CASSLRGDTEAFF
TRBJ2-5 TRBV27 15 NA NA TGTGCCAGCAGTTCGATCCGGGCCAGGGGAGAGACCCAGTACTTC CASSSIRARGETQYF
TRBJ1-2 TRBV27 17 once NA TGTGCCAGCAGTTTAAGCTACAGGGCTGGGCCTAACTATGGCTACACCTTC CASSLSYRAGPNYGYTF
TRBJ2-1 TRBV7-6 18 NA TRBD2 TGTGCCAGCAGCCCCCCCCCGCGGGCGGGGGGGTCCTACAATGAGCAGTTCTTC CASSPPPRAGGSYNEQFF
TRBJ1-2 TRBV5-4 15 NA NA TGTGCCAGCAGCTTAGAACAGTGGGTATGGTATGGCTACACCTTC CASSLEQWVWYGYTF
TRBJ1-2 TRBV6-1 11 NA NA TGTGCCAGCACCGGGAACTATGGCTACACCTTC CASTGNYGYTF
TRBJ1-6 TRBV6-1 13 NA NA TGTGCCAGCAGTGAGAGATTTAATTCACCCCTCCACTTT CASSERFNSPLHF
TRBJ2-3 TRBV5-1 15 NA NA TGCGCCAGCAGCTTCGTGGGGGGCCAGACAGATACGCAGTATTTT CASSFVGGQTDTQYF
TRBJ1-1 TRBV19 15 NA TRBD1 TGTGCCAGTAGTAGGACAGGGGCAGGGAGCACTGAAGCTTTCTTT CASSRTGAGSTEAFF
TRBJ2-1 TRBV19 15 NA NA TGTGCCAGTAGTATCGGGACTTTCTCCTACAATGAGCAGTTCTTC CASSIGTFSYNEQFF
TRBJ2-1 TRBV5-1 16 once TRBD2 TGCGCCAGCAGCTTCACGGAGGCGGGGGGTAACAATGAGCAGTTCTTC CASSFTEAGGNNEQFF
TRBJ2-5 TRBV6-5 13 NA TRBD1 TGTGCCAGCAGTTACTACAGGGGAGAGACCCAGTACTTC CASSYYRGETQYF
TRBJ2-5 TRBV29-1 12 NA NA TGCAGCGTTGGGGCTAACCAAGAGACCCAGTACTTC CSVGANQETQYF
TRBJ1-6 TRBV5-1 15 NA TRBD1 TGCGCCAGCAGCTGGGGACAGAGCTATAATTCACCCCTCCACTTT CASSWGQSYNSPLHF
TRBJ2-7 TRBV6-5 14 NA TRBD1 TGTGCCAGCAGCTTCGGGACAGGGGGATGGCGCATGTACTTC CASSFGTGGWRMYF
TRBJ2-1 TRBV11-3 14 NA TRBD2 TGTGCCAGCAGCTTAGGTTCGGATAGCGGGGAGAAGTTCTTC CASSLGSDSGEKFF
TRBJ1-2 TRBV19 13 NA NA TGTGCCAGTAGTATAGAAGGGGTCGGCGGCTACACCTTC CASSIEGVGGYTF
TRBJ2-2 TRBV27 17 NA NA TGTGCCAGCAGTTTAATGGGGGGGACATCGAACACCGGGGAGCTGTTTTTT CASSLMGGTSNTGELFF
TRBJ2-3 TRBV2 12 NA NA TGTGCCAGTTCCGGGGGCACAGATACGCAGTATTTT CASSGGTDTQYF
TRBJ1-5 TRBV19 14 NA NA TGTGCCAGTAGTATGTCCGGGAGCAATCAGCCCCAGCATTTT CASSMSGSNQPQHF
TRBJ2-2 TRBV15 17 once NA TGTGCCACCAGCAGAGTGGGGAGTCGGTTAGGAACCGGGGAGCTGTTTTTT CATSRVGSRLGTGELFF
TRBJ1-2 TRBV11-1 13 NA NA TGTGCCAGCAGCTTGAGGCAGGGGTATGGCTACACCTTC CASSLRQGYGYTF
TRBJ2-1 TRBV6-5 12 NA TRBD1 TGTGCCAGCAACAGGGGAACGGGTGAGCAGTTCTTC CASNRGTGEQFF
TRBJ2-6 TRBV5-4 17 NA NA TGTGCCAGCAGCTTGGGGGGGGCCCTTGGCGGGGCCAACGTCCTGACTTTC CASSLGGALGGANVLTF
TRBJ2-1 TRBV7-8 16 NA NA TGTGCCAGCAGCTTAGAACTGGGGCAGGGCATACGAGAGCAGTTCTTC CASSLELGQGIREQFF
TRBJ1-3 TRBV5-1 16 few NA TGCGCCAGCAGCTTTACGGGCCAGGGGAGCGGAAACACCATATATTTT CASSFTGQGSGNTIYF
TRBJ2-7 TRBV6-5 13 NA NA TGTGCCAGCAGTTACTCGAGTATCTACGAGCAGTACTTC CASSYSSIYEQYF
TRBJ2-5 TRBV7-3 16 NA TRBD2 TGTGCCAGCAGCTCCTATAGCGGGGGGGCTGAAGAGACCCAGTACTTC CASSSYSGGAEETQYF
TRBJ2-2 TRBV5-1 15 NA NA TGCGCCAGCAGCCCTACCGGGGTAACCACCGGGGAGCTGTTTTTT CASSPTGVTTGELFF
TRBJ2-3 TRBV5-1 16 NA NA TGCGCCAGCAGCTTGGATGGCGATCCTAGCACAGATACGCAGTATTTT CASSLDGDPSTDTQYF
TRBJ2-1 TRBV29-1 15 NA TRBD1 TGCAGCGTTGAGGGACAGGGGGCGCGGGCCTGGCGAGAGTTCTTC CSVEGQGARAWREFF
TRBJ2-3 TRBV6-4 16 NA NA TGTGCCAGCAGTGAACGTGGCGGGGGCCCTCGTAATACGCAGTATTTT CASSERGGGPRNTQYF
TRBJ1-6 TRBV6-6 13 NA NA TGTGCCAGCAGTTTCTCCTATAATTCACCCCTCCACTTT CASSFSYNSPLHF
TRBJ1-4 TRBV5-1 14 NA NA TGCGCCAGCAGCTTGGAGTGGGCGGGTGAAAAACTGTTTTTT CASSLEWAGEKLFF
TRBJ1-6 TRBV25-1 15 NA NA TGTGCCAGCAGTGAATCGGCAGGGAGTAATTCACCCCTCCACTTT CASSESAGSNSPLHF
TRBJ1-3 TRBV6-1 16 NA NA TGTGCCAGCAGTGAATCCAGGCTCAACTCTGGAAACACCATATATTTT CASSESRLNSGNTIYF
TRBJ1-5 TRBV30 15 NA TRBD1 TGTGCCTGGAGCTACCCGGGACAGAGCAATCAGCCCCAGCATTTT CAWSYPGQSNQPQHF
TRBJ1-1 TRBV25-1 14 NA NA TGTGCCAGCGGAGGAGTGGGACTCAACACTGAAGCTTTCTTT CASGGVGLNTEAFF
TRBJ2-1 TRBV4-2 15 NA TRBD2 TGTGCCAGCAGCCTAACCGGACTAGCGGTTGACGCGCAGTTCTTC CASSLTGLAVDAQFF
TRBJ2-5 TRBV28 15 NA TRBD1 TGTGCCAGCAGTTTCCGGGACAGGGATCTGGAGACCCAGTACTTC CASSFRDRDLETQYF
TRBJ1-1 TRBV27 12 NA NA TGTGCCAGCAGTTTAAAGGGGGCTGAAGCTTTCTTT CASSLKGAEAFF
TRBJ1-1 TRBV18 14 NA NA TGTGCCAGCTCACCGGAGGGGATGAACACTGAAGCTTTCTTT CASSPEGMNTEAFF
TRBJ1-2 TRBV18 12 NA NA TGTGCCAGCTCACCACCAGGGGTTGGCTACACCTTC CASSPPGVGYTF
TRBJ2-7 TRBV7-2 13 NA NA TGTGCCAGCAGCTTAGTCAGATCCTACGAGCAGTACTTC CASSLVRSYEQYF
TRBJ1-5 TRBV6-5 14 NA NA TGTGCCAGCAGTTACTCGAGAAGCAATCAGCCCCAGCATTTT CASSYSRSNQPQHF
TRBJ2-5 TRBV6-1 13 NA TRBD1 TGTGCCAGCAGTTCCGGGACAGAAGAGACCCAGTACTTC CASSSGTEETQYF
TRBJ1-4 TRBV28 16 NA TRBD1 TGTGCCAGTTCCGGGACAGGGACTATCTTGGGTGAAAAACTGTTTTTT CASSGTGTILGEKLFF